One sample yielded the 2 T cell receptor beta chains listed below, sequenced in a study of shared clonotypes between healthy human individuals. Naive CD8 isolation took CD45RO-negative cells positively selected for CCR7 and excluded terminally differentiated effector memory CD45RA+ cells. Method: immunoSEQ multiplex PCR; TCRdb's copy keeps in-frame clones and lacks some. The sample contains around 610,000 clones, around 96% of which appear only once. The material sequenced was naive CD8+ T cells sorted from blood. These TCRs come from a woman in her thirties in good health.

The V call is TRBV7-9, the J call TRBJ2-5; unclear D gene. V lost 5 bases and J 1 base, leaving 17 bases between the germline ends. In germline, CDR1 is SEHNR, CDR2 FQNEAQ (reference sequence). The CDR3 loop spans 16 amino acids. The chain's CDR3 is CASSPLPIWPQETQYF. The CDR3 nucleotides read TGTGCCAGCAGCCCCCTCCCGATCTGGCCCCAAGAGACCCAGTACTTC.

Turning to this clone: One end of the junction does not line up with germline, which may come from a read error. This rearrangement joins TRBV27 to TRBJ1-2; 7 bases line up with TRBD1. The CDR3 covers 16 residues. Germline V CDR1 and CDR2: MNHEY, SMNVEV (reference sequence). The CDR3 sequence: CASSLSGDRVPYGYTF. CDR3 nucleotides: TGTGCCAGCAGTTTATCGGGTGACAGGGTTCCCTATGGTTACACCTTC.